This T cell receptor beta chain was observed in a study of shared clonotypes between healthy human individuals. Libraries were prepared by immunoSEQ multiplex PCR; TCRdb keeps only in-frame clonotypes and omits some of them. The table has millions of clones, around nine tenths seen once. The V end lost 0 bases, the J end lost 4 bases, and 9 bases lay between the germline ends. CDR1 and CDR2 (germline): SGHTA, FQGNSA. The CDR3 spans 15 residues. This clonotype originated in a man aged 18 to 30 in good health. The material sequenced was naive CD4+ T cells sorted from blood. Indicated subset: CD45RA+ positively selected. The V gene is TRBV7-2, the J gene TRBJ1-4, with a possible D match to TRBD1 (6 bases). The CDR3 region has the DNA TGTGCCAGCAGCTTAGCACAGGGCCTTAATGAAAAACTGTTTTTT. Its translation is CASSLAQGLNEKLFF.